These 25 T cell receptor beta chains were all obtained from the same sample, sequenced in a study of cytomegalovirus exposure and HLA in healthy donors. Primers: 60 Vbeta forward and 13 Jbeta reverse. Repertoires were generated with immunoSEQ multiplex PCR, while TCRdb's copy carries only in-frame clones and drops some. The data hold approximately 130,000 clones, with around 74% observed a single time. What was sequenced was PBMCs. Receptors were obtained from a man under 40 in good health and CMV-seronegative.

The chain joins TRBV5-1 to TRBJ2-1, with 7 nucleotides matching TRBD1. Per germline, CDR1 SGHRS and CDR2 YFSETQ. This CDR3 region has 14 residues. V was clipped by 4 bases and J by 6 bases; unmatched bases: 7. CDR3 bases: TGCGCCAGCAGCCCAAATAGACAGGGCAATGAGCAGTTCTTC. This sequence encodes CASSPNRQGNEQFF.

The genes are TRBV28 and TRBJ2-7, with D perhaps TRBD1 (6 bases). The CDR3 has 14 residues. CDR1 is MDHEN and CDR2 is SYDVKM in the germline V gene. The V end was cut by 5 bases, the J end by 3 bases, with 14 bases between. The CDR3 reads CASSLQGLGYEQYF. The CDR3 DNA follows: TGTGCCAGCAGTCTTCAGGGGCTAGGCTACGAGCAGTACTTC.

This clone was counted a few times. The chain combines TRBV5-6 with TRBJ2-7, with 10 bases aligning to TRBD1. CDR1 SGHDT and CDR2 YYEEEE come from the germline V gene. CDR3 length: 15 amino acids. J gave up 5 bases and V 4 bases, and 9 bases lay outside the gene matches. The CDR3 reads CASSRSGQGSNEQYF. The CDR3 region has the DNA TGTGCCAGCAGCCGCTCGGGACAGGGGTCCAACGAGCAGTACTTC.

This clone was detected a few times. The rearrangement uses TRBV29-1 and TRBJ2-1, with D uncertain. This CDR3 is 10 amino acids long. Germline values: CDR1 SQVTM, CDR2 ANQGSEA. V gave up 4 bases and J gave up 9 bases, with 7 bases separating them. CDR3: CSVGSGEQFF. CDR3 nucleotide sequence: TGCAGCGTTGGGTCGGGTGAGCAGTTCTTC.

The chain is built from TRBV5-5 and TRBJ2-7; TRBD1 matches at 7 bases. The V segment lost 4 bases and the J segment 1 base; nucleotides outside the gene matches: 8. The CDR3 is 15 amino acids. Per germline, CDR1 SGHKS and CDR2 YYEKEE (reference sequence). The CDR3 bases are TGTGCCAGCAGCCCGGTGGCAGGGGGTTCCTACGAGCAGTACTTC. Translation: CASSPVAGGSYEQYF. The variable domain in full, with the rest retrieved from reference TRBV5-5 and TRBJ2-7, is DAGVTQSPTHLIKTRGQQVTLRCSPISGHKSVSWYQQVLGQGPQFIFQYYEKEERGRGNFPDRFSARQFPNYSSELNVNALLLGDSALYLCASSPVAGGSYEQYFGPGTRLTVT.

The chain recombines TRBV5-1 with TRBJ1-4, with TRBD1 identical over 7 bases. Germline trimming cut 4 bases from V and 3 bases from J; bases unmatched to any gene: 6. The CDR3 sequence is 15 residues long. Germline lookup yields CDR1 SGHRS and CDR2 YFSETQ. The DNA of the CDR3 is TGCGCCAGCAGCGAATGGACAGGAGCTAATGAAAAACTGTTTTTT. Protein product: CASSEWTGANEKLFF.

The CDR3 loop is CASSPTGSSYNSPLHF. As DNA, the CDR3 is TGTGCCAGCAGCCCCACAGGGAGCTCCTATAATTCACCCCTCCACTTT. The chain combines TRBV7-2 with TRBJ1-6, with a tentative D call TRBD1 (6 bases). CDR3 length: 16 amino acids. Germline assignment: CDR1 SGHTA and CDR2 FQGNSA. V was shortened by 5 bases and J by 0 bases, with 11 bases between the two germline ends.

The chain recombines TRBV7-9 with TRBJ1-4, with unresolved D. V was cut by 1 base and J by 7 bases, with 13 bases left in between. CDR1 and CDR2 (germline): SEHNR, FQNEAQ (reference sequence). CDR3 length equals 15 residues. In DNA, the CDR3 is TGTGCCAGCAGCTTAGACACCGGGGTGGTTGAAAAACTGTTTTTT. Residues: CASSLDTGVVEKLFF.

This chain joins TRBV5-1 and TRBJ2-7; D is possibly TRBD1 (6 bases). The CDR3 length is 12 residues. Trimming stripped 4 bases from V and 4 bases from J, with 9 bases between. Germline values: CDR1 SGHRS, CDR2 YFSETQ. In DNA, the CDR3 is TGCGCCAGCAGCACAACAGGGTACGAGCAGTACTTC. Amino acids: CASSTTGYEQYF.

The chain uses TRBV2 and TRBJ2-1; 14 bases are a match to TRBD2. The CDR3 consists of 16 residues. Unmatched junction bases numbered 3, after V lost 4 bases and J lost 4 bases. Germline V gene lookup returns CDR1 SNHLY and CDR2 FYNNEI. CDR3 in DNA: TGTGCCAGCAGTGGGACTAGCGGGGGGTTGTACAATGAGCAGTTCTTC. Protein sequence: CASSGTSGGLYNEQFF.

A note on this clone: At one boundary the junction diverges from the germline segment, which might be a read error. This sample also contains other DNA sequences that code for the same CDR3. V gene TRBV7-7 combines with J gene TRBJ2-3; D unresolved. There are 13 residues in the CDR3. Germline V CDR1 and CDR2: SSHAT, FNYEAQ (reference sequence). CDR3 residues: CASSLAEADTQYF. DNA of the CDR3: TGTGCTAGCAGCTTAGCAGAGGCAGATACGCAGTATTTT.

V is TRBV7-2 and J is TRBJ1-1; TRBD1 agrees at 11 bases. The CDR3 is made up of 15 amino acids. Germline CDR1 and CDR2: SGHTA and FQGNSA. Trimming cost V 4 bases and J 3 bases; bases outside gene matches: 4. For the CDR3, the DNA is TGTGCCAGCAGCTACTGGACAGGGGGCGACACTGAAGCTTTCTTT. Its translation: CASSYWTGGDTEAFF.

V is TRBV5-1 and J is TRBJ2-7; the D is unclear. Germline loops: CDR1 SGHRS, CDR2 YFSETQ. Trimming shortened V by 4 bases and J by 4 bases, and 15 bases separated the two germline ends. The CDR3 sequence is 14 residues long. The CDR3 here is CASSVENPRYEQYF. CDR3 nucleotide sequence: TGCGCCAGCAGCGTCGAAAATCCCAGATACGAGCAGTACTTC.

This chain uses TRBV2 with TRBJ2-1; 10 bases align to TRBD2. The V segment lost 6 bases and the J segment 2 bases; nucleotides outside the gene matches: 7. This CDR3 is 16 amino acids long. Germline V gene lookup returns CDR1 SNHLY and CDR2 FYNNEI. The CDR3 coding sequence is TGTGCCAGCAGCCAACAGAGCGGGAGGGCCTACAATGAGCAGTTCTTC. Translating gives CASSQQSGRAYNEQFF.

The chain employs TRBV9 and TRBJ2-4, with a possible D match to TRBD1 (6 bases). Per the germline V gene, CDR1 is SGDLS and CDR2 is YYNGEE. This CDR3 region has 16 residues. V lost 4 bases, J lost 9 bases, and 23 bases lay in between. The DNA of the CDR3 is TGTGCCAGCAGCACCCGGGACAAGGTGAGGTTGGGCATTCAGTACTTC. This sequence encodes CASSTRDKVRLGIQYF. Full variable domain (remainder filled in from reference TRBV9 and TRBJ2-4): DSGVTQTPKHLITATGQRVTLRCSPRSGDLSVYWYQQSLDQGLQFLIQYYNGEERAKGNILERFSAQQFPDLHSELNLSSLELGDSALYFCASSTRDKVRLGIQYFGAGTRLSVL.

This clone was seen a single time. This chain connects TRBV30 to TRBJ2-1; 9 nucleotides match TRBD1. Germline-derived CDR1 and CDR2 are GTSNPN and SVGIG (reference sequence). This CDR3 spans 15 amino acids. In DNA form, the CDR3 reads TGTGCGACCTATTCATACAGGGGGCGACGGAATGAGCAGTTCTTC. Residues: CATYSYRGRRNEQFF.

CDR3 protein: CASSRDTNTEAFF. The DNA for the CDR3 is TGTGCCAGCAGCCGCGACACGAACACTGAAGCTTTCTTT. The chain uses TRBV2 and TRBJ1-1; D is unresolved. Trimming took 6 bases from V and 1 from J, leaving 9 bases between them. Germline V gene data show CDR1 as SNHLY and CDR2 as FYNNEI. CDR3 length: 13 residues.

The V gene is TRBV20-1, the J gene TRBJ2-1; D uncertain. The V gene's germline CDR1 is DFQATT and CDR2 SNEGSKA (reference sequence). With 2 bases removed from V and 8 bases from J, the gap between germline ends came to 7 bases. The CDR3 runs 11 residues. The CDR3, as DNA: TGCAGTGCTAGATCCTCGTATGAGCAGTTCTTC. Translation: CSARSSYEQFF.

The chain joins TRBV9 to TRBJ2-1; unclear D gene. The CDR3 sequence is 13 residues long. Germline V gives CDR1 SGDLS, CDR2 YYNGEE. Trimming stripped 0 bases from V and 9 bases from J, with 10 bases between. CDR3 coding DNA: TGTGCCAGCAGCGTAGCGGTTTCGGGTGAGCAGTTCTTC. Translation: CASSVAVSGEQFF. Full variable domain (remainder filled in from reference TRBV9 and TRBJ2-1): DSGVTQTPKHLITATGQRVTLRCSPRSGDLSVYWYQQSLDQGLQFLIQYYNGEERAKGNILERFSAQQFPDLHSELNLSSLELGDSALYFCASSVAVSGEQFFGPGTRLTVL.

This chain joins TRBV27 and TRBJ2-3; 9 nucleotides line up with TRBD2. From germline, CDR1 is MNHEY and CDR2 SMNVEV (reference sequence). The CDR3 is made up of 17 amino acids. After removal of 1 base from V and 5 bases from J, the junction contained 10 bases not matched to a gene. The CDR3 loop reads CASSLYAGGPTGDTQYF. CDR3 DNA sequence: TGTGCCAGCAGTTTATATGCGGGAGGGCCAACGGGAGATACGCAGTATTTT.

This chain links TRBV6-5 with TRBJ1-2, with 8 bases fitting TRBD1. Unmatched junction bases numbered 5, after V lost 6 bases and J lost 2 bases. Per the germline V gene, CDR1 is MNHEY and CDR2 is SVGAGI. This CDR3 spans 14 amino acids. CDR3 in amino acids: CASRYRGLNYGYTF. In DNA, the CDR3 is TGTGCCAGCAGGTACAGGGGGTTGAACTATGGCTACACCTTC.

The chain combines TRBV6-5 with TRBJ2-5, with 7 positions matching TRBD2. The CDR3 sequence is 12 residues long. V lost 8 bases and J lost 9; bases outside the gene matches: 9. Germline V gives CDR1 MNHEY, CDR2 SVGAGI. The CDR3 spells CASREVTGAQYF. CDR3 DNA sequence: TGTGCCAGCCGGGAGGTTACAGGAGCCCAGTACTTC.

This sequence joins TRBV29-1 and TRBJ2-1; 8 bases match TRBD2. V was pared by 4 bases and J by 8 bases, with 7 bases of the junction left unmatched. This CDR3 is built from 13 residues. In germline, CDR1 is SQVTM, CDR2 ANQGSEA. The CDR3 DNA reads as TGCAGCGTTGCAACGGGGGGGCCCTATGAGCAGTTCTTC. Its translation: CSVATGGPYEQFF.

The chain is built from TRBV9 and TRBJ2-3; 7 bases are a match to TRBD2. Trimming at V came to 0 bases and at J to 2 bases, leaving 3 bases not matched to a gene. CDR3 length equals 15 residues. The germline gives CDR1 SGDLS, CDR2 YYNGEE. The CDR3 bases are TGTGCCAGCAGCGTAGCCGGGGGGTTCACAGATACGCAGTATTTT. This translates into CASSVAGGFTDTQYF.

The V gene is TRBV6-1, the J gene TRBJ1-1, with unresolved D. V was pared by 2 bases and J by 0 bases, with 7 bases between. The germline V gene encodes CDR1 MNHNS and CDR2 SASEGT. This CDR3 comprises 14 residues. In DNA, the CDR3 is TGTGCCAGCAGTGAAAGGCGGTTGAACACTGAAGCTTTCTTT. Its protein is CASSERRLNTEAFF.